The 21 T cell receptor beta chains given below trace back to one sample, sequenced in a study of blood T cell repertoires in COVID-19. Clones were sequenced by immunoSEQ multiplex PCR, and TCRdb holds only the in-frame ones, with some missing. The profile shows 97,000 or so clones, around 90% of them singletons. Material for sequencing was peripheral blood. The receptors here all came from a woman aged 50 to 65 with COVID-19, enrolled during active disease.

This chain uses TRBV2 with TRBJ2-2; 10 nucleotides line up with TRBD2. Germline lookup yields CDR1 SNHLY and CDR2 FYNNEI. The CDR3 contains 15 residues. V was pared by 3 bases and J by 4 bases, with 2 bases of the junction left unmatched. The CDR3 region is CASSDKRGGTGELFF. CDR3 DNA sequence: TGTGCCAGCAGTGACAAGCGGGGGGGCACCGGGGAGCTGTTTTTT.

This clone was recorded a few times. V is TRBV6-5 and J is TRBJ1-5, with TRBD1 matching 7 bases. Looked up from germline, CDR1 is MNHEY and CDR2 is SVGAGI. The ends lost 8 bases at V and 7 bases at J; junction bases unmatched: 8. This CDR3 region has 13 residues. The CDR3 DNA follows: TGTGCCAGCGACAGGGAAGGAATCCAGCCCCAGCATTTT. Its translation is CASDREGIQPQHF.

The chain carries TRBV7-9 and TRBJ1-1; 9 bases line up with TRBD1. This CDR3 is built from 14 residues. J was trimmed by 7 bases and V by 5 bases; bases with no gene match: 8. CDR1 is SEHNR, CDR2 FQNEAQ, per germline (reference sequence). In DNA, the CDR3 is TGTGCCAGCAGCCCTACTGGACAGGGGATTGAAGCTTTCTTT. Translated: CASSPTGQGIEAFF.

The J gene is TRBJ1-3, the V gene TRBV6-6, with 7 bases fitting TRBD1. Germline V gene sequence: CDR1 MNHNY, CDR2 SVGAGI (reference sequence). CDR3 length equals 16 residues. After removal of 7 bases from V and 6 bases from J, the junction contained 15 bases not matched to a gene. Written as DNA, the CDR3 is TGTGCCAGCAATCCCAAGGACAGGAGGATTGAAAACACCATATATTTT. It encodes CASNPKDRRIENTIYF.

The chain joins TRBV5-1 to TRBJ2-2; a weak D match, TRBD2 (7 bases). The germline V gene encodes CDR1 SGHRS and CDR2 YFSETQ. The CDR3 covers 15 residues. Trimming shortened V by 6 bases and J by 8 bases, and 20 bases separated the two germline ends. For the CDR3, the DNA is TGCGCCAGCACCGCCTTTTCTCGGGGGGCGGGGGAGCTGTTTTTT. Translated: CASTAFSRGAGELFF.

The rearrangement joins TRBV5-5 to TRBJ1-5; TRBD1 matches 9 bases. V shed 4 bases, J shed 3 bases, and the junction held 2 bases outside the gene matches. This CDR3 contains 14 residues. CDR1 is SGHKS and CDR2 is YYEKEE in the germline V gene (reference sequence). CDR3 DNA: TGTGCCAGCAGCCGACAGGGGGTCAATCAGCCCCAGCATTTT. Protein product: CASSRQGVNQPQHF. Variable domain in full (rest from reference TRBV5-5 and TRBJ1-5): DAGVTQSPTHLIKTRGQQVTLRCSPISGHKSVSWYQQVLGQGPQFIFQYYEKEERGRGNFPDRFSARQFPNYSSELNVNALLLGDSALYLCASSRQGVNQPQHFGDGTRLSIL.

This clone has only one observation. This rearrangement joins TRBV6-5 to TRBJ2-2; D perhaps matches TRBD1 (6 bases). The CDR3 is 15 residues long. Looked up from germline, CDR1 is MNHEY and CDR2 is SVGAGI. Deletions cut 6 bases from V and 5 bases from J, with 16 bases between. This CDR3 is CASRLGQPGTGELFF. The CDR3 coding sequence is TGTGCCAGCAGACTCGGACAGCCGGGGACCGGGGAGCTGTTTTTT.

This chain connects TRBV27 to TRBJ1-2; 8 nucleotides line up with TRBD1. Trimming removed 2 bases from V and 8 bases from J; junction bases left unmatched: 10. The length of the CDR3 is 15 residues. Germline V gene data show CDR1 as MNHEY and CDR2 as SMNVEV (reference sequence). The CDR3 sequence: CASSLGAGGVRGYTF. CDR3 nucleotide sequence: TGTGCCAGCAGTTTAGGGGCAGGGGGCGTCAGGGGCTACACCTTC.

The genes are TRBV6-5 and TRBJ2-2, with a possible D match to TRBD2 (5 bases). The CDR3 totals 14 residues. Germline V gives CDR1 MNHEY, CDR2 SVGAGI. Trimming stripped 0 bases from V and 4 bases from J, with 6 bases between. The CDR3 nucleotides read TGTGCCAGCAGTTACTCAACTAGCACCGGGGAGCTGTTTTTT. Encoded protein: CASSYSTSTGELFF.

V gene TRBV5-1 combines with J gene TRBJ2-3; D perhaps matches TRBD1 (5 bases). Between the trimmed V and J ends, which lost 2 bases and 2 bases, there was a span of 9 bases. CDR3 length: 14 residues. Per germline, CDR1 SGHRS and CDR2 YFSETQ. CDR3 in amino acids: CASSFGATTDTQYF. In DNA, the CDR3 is TGCGCCAGCAGCTTTGGGGCGACCACAGATACGCAGTATTTT.

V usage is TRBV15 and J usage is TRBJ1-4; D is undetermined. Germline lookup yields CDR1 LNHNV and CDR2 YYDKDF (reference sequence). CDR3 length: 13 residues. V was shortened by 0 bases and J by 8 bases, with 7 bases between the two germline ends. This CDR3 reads CATSRDSGEKLFF. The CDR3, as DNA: TGTGCCACCAGCAGAGATTCGGGGGAAAAACTGTTTTTT.

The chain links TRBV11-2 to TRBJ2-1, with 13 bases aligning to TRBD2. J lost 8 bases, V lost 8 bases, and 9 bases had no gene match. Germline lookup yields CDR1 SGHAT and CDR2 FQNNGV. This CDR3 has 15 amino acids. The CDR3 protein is CASSRTSGGLDEQFF. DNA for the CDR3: TGTGCCAGCTCAAGGACTAGCGGGGGATTGGATGAGCAGTTCTTC.

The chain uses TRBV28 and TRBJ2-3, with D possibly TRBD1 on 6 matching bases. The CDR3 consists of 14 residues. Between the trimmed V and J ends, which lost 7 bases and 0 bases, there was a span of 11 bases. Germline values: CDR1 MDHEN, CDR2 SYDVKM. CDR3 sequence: CASTSTGSTDTQYF. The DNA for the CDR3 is TGTGCCAGCACTTCCACAGGGAGCACAGATACGCAGTATTTT. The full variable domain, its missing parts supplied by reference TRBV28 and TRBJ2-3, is DVKVTQSSRYLVKRTGEKVFLECVQDMDHENMFWYRQDPGLGLRLIYFSYDVKMKEKGDIPEGYSVSREKKERFSLILESASTNQTSMYLCASTSTGSTDTQYFGPGTRLTVL.

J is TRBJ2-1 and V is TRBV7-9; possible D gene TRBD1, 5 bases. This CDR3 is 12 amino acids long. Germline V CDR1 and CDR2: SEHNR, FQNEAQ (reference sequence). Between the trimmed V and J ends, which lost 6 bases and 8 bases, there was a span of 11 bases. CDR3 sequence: CASSRGRDEQFF. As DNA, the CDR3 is TGTGCCAGCAGTCGAGGCAGGGATGAGCAGTTCTTC.

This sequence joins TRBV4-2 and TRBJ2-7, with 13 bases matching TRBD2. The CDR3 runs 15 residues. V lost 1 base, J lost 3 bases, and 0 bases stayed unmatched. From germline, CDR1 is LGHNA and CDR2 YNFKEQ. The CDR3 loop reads CASSQGLAGGYEQYF. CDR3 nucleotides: TGTGCCAGCAGCCAAGGACTAGCGGGGGGCTACGAGCAGTACTTC.

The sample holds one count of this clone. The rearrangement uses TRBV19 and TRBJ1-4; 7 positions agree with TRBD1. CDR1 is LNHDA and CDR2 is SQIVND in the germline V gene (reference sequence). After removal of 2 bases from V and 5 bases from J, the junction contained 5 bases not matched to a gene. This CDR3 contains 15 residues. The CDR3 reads CASSISGQNNEKLFF. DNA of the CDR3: TGTGCCAGTAGTATATCGGGACAGAACAATGAAAAACTGTTTTTT.

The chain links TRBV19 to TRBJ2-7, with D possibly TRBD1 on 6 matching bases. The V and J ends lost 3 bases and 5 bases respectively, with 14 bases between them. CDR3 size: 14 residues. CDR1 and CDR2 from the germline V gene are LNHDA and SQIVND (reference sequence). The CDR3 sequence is CASSIGQGSNEQYF. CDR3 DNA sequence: TGTGCCAGTAGTATTGGCCAGGGGTCCAACGAGCAGTACTTC.

The CDR3 region is CASSYGGTPGELFF. CDR3 in DNA: TGTGCCAGCAGCTACGGGGGTACACCCGGGGAGCTGTTTTTT. The chain combines TRBV13 with TRBJ2-2; a weak D match, TRBD2 (6 bases). The germline gives CDR1 PRHDT, CDR2 FYEKMQ (reference sequence). V lost 4 bases to trimming and J lost 6 bases, with 12 bases between them. The length of the CDR3 is 14 residues.

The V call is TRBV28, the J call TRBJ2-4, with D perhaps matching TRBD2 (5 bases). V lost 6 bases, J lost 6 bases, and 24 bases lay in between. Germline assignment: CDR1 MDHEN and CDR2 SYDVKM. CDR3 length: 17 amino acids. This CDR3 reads CASSSPEPGSFGNIQYF. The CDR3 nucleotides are TGTGCCAGCAGCTCACCAGAACCGGGATCTTTTGGAAACATTCAGTACTTC.

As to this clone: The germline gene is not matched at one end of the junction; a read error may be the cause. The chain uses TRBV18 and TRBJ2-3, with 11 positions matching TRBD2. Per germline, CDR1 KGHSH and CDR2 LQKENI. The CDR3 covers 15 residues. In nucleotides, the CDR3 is TGTGCCAGCTCGCCACTAGCGGGGGTCACAGATACGCAGTATTTT. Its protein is CASSPLAGVTDTQYF.

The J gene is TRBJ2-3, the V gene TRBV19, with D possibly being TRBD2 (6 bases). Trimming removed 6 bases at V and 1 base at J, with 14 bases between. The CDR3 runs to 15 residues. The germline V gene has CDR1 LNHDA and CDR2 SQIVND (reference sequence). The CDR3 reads CASRTSWGGTDTQYF. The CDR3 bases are TGTGCCAGTAGAACTAGTTGGGGGGGCACAGATACGCAGTATTTT.